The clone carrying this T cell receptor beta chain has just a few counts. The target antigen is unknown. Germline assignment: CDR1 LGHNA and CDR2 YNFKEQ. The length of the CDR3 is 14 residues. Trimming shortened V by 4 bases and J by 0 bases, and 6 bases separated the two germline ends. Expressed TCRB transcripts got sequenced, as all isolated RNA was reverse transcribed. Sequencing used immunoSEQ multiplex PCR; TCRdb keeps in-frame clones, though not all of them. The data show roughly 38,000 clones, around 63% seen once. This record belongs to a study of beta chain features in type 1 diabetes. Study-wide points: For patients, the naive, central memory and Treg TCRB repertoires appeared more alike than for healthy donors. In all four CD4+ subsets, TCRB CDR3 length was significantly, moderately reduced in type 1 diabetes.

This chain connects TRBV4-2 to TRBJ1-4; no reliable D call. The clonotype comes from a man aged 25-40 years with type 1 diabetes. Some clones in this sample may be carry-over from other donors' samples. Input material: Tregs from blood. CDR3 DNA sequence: TGTGCCAGCAGCCCTACGGCAACTAATGAAAAACTGTTTTTT. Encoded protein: CASSPTATNEKLFF.